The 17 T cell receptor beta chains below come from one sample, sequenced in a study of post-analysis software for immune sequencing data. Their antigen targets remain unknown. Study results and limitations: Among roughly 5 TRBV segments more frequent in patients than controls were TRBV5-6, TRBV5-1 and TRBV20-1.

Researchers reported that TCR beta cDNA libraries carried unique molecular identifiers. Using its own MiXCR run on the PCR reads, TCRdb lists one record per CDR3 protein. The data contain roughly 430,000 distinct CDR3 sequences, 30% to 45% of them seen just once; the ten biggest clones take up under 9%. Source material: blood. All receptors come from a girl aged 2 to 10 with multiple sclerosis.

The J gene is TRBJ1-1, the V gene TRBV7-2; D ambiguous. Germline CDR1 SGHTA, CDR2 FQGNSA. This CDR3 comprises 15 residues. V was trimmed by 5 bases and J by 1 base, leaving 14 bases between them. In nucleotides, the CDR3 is TGTGCCAGCAGCACAGCCGGGCAGGAGAACACTGAAGCTTTCTTT. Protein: CASSTAGQENTEAFF.

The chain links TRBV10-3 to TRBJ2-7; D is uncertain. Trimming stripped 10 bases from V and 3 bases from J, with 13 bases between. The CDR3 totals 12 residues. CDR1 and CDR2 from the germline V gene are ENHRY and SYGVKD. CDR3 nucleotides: TGTGCCACCGAAAATCTGAGCTACGAGCAGTACTTC. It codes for CATENLSYEQYF.

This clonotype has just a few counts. CDR3 nucleotides: TGTGCCAGCAGCCCCCAGGTCTACGAGCAGTACTTC. Translating gives CASSPQVYEQYF. The chain carries TRBV7-9 and TRBJ2-7; D remains unclear. Germline V CDR1 and CDR2: SEHNR, FQNEAQ (reference sequence). CDR3 length: 12 amino acids. The V and J ends lost 5 bases and 3 bases respectively, with 8 bases between them.

Here the CDR3 DNA reads TGTGCCAGCAGTTACGATATAACTCTAAATGAGCAGTTCTTC. It codes for CASSYDITLNEQFF. The rearrangement uses TRBV6-6 and TRBJ2-1; D remains unclear. The germline V gene has CDR1 MNHNY and CDR2 SVGAGI (reference sequence). The CDR3 is made up of 14 amino acids. Trimming removed 2 bases from V and 7 bases from J, with 12 bases in between.

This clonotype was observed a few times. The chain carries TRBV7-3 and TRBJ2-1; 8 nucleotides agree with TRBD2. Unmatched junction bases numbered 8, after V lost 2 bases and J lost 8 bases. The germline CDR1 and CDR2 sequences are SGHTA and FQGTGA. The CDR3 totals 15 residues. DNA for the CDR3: TGTGCCAGCAGCTTATCGGGACTAGTCGGCGATGAGCAGTTCTTC. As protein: CASSLSGLVGDEQFF.

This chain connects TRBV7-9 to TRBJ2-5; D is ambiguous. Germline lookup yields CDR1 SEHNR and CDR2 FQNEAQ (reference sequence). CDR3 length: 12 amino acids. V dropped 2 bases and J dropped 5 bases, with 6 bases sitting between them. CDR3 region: CASSLIGETQYF. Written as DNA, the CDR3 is TGTGCCAGCAGCTTAATCGGGGAGACCCAGTACTTC.

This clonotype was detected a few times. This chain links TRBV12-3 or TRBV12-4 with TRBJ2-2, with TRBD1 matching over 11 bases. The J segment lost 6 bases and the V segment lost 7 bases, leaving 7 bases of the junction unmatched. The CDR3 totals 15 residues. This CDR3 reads CASTSWGQGAGELFF. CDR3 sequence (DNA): TGTGCCAGCACCTCCTGGGGACAGGGGGCCGGGGAGCTGTTTTTT.

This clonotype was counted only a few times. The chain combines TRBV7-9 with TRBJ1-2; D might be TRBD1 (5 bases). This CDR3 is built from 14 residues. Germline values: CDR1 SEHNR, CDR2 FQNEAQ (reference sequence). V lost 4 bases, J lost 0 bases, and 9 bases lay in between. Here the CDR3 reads CASSWDRPNYGYTF. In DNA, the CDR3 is TGTGCCAGCAGCTGGGACCGACCTAACTATGGCTACACCTTC.

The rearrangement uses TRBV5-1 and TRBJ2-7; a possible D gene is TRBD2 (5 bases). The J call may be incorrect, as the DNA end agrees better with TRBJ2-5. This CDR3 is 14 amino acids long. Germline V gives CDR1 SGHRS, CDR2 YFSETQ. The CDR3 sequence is CASSFIGDGETQYF. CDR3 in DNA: TGCGCCAGCAGCTTCATCGGGGATGGGGAGACCCAGTACTTC.

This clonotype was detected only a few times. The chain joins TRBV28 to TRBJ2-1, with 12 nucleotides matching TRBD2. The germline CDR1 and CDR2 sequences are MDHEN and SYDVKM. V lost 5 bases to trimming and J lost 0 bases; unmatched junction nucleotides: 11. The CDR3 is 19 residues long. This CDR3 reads CASSTTGTSGPDSYNEQFF. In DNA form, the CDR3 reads TGTGCCAGCAGTACGACCGGGACTAGCGGGCCCGACTCCTACAATGAGCAGTTCTTC.

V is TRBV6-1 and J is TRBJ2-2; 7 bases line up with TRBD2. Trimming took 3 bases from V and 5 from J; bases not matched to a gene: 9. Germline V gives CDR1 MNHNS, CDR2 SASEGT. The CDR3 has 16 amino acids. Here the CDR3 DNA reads TGTGCCAGCAGTGACCCAGGAGTGGGGGGGACCGGGGAGCTGTTTTTT. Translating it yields CASSDPGVGGTGELFF.

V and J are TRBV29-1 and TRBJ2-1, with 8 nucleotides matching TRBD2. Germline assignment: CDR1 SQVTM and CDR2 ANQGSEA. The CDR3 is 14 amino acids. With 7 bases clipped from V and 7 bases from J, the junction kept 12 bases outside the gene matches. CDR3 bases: TGCAGCGCCGCACTAGCGGACTACGGGAATGAGCAGTTCTTC. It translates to CSAALADYGNEQFF.

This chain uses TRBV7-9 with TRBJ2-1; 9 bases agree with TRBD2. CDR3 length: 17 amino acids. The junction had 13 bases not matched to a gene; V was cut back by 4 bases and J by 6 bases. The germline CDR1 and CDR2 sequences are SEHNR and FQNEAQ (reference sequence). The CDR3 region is CASSSGRLAGTTNEQFF. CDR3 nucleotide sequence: TGTGCCAGCAGCTCCGGTCGGCTAGCGGGGACGACCAATGAGCAGTTCTTC.

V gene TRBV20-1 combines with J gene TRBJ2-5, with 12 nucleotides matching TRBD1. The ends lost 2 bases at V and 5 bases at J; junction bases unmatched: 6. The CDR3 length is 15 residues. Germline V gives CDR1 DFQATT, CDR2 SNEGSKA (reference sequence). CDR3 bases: TGCAGTGCTAGACCTTGGGACAGGGGGCGGGAGACCCAGTACTTC. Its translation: CSARPWDRGRETQYF.

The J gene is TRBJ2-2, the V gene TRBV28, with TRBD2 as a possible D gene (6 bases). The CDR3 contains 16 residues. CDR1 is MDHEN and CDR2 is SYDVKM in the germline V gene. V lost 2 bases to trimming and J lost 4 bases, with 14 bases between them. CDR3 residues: CASSLPLSGFTGELFF. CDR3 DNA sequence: TGTGCCAGCAGTTTACCCCTAAGCGGGTTCACCGGGGAGCTGTTTTTT.

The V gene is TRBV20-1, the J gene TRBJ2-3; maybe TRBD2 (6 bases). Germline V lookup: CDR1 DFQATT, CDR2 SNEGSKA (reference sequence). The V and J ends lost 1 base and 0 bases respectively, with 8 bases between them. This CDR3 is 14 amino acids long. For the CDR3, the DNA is TGCAGTGCTAGAGTTGGGACTAGCACAGATACGCAGTATTTT. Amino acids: CSARVGTSTDTQYF.

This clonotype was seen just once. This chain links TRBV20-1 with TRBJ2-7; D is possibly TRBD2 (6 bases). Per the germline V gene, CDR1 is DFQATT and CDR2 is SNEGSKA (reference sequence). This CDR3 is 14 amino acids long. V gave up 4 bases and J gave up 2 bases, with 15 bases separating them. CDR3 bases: TGCAGTGCTACCCCTGCGGGGCCCACCTACGAGCAGTACTTC. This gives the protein CSATPAGPTYEQYF.